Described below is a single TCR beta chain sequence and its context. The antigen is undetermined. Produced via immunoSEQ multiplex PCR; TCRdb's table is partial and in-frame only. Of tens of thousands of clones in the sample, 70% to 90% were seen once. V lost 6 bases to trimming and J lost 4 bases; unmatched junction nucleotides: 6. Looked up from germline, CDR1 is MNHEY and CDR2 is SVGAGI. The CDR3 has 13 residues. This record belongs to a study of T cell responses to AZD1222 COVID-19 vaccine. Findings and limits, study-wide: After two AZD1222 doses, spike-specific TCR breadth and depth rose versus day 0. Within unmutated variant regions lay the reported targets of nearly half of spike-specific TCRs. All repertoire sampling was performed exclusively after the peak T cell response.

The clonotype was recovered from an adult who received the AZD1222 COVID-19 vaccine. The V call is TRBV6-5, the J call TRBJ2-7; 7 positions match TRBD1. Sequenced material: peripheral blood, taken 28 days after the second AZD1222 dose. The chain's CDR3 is CASRETGSYEQYF. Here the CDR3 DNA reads TGTGCCAGCAGAGAGACAGGGAGTTACGAGCAGTACTTC.